These 2 T cell receptor beta chains originate from one sample sequenced in a study of cytomegalovirus exposure and HLA in healthy donors. The study ran its PCR with 60 Vbeta and 13 Jbeta primers. The method was immunoSEQ multiplex PCR; TCRdb's version includes in-frame clones alone and lacks a portion of them. The ten most abundant clones cover around 5% of a sample with around 80,000 clones. Sample: PBMCs. The receptors here all came from a man between 40 and 49 years old in good health and CMV-seronegative.

The rearrangement links TRBV9 to TRBJ2-1; D is unresolved. The germline CDR1 and CDR2 sequences are SGDLS and YYNGEE. The CDR3 has 14 amino acids. Trimming took off 4 bases at V and 9 bases at J, with 17 bases between the two ends. CDR3 loop: CASSHSSEAFEQFF. Written as DNA, the CDR3 is TGTGCCAGCAGCCATTCTAGTGAGGCCTTTGAGCAGTTCTTC.

The V call is TRBV5-1, the J call TRBJ2-2; 8 bases fit TRBD2. The V segment lost 0 bases and the J segment 5 bases; nucleotides outside the gene matches: 9. CDR1 SGHRS and CDR2 YFSETQ come from the germline V gene. The length of the CDR3 is 17 residues. The CDR3 loop reads CASSLGGAGVRTGELFF. Here the CDR3 DNA reads TGCGCCAGCAGCTTGGGGGGAGCGGGAGTAAGAACCGGGGAGCTGTTTTTT.